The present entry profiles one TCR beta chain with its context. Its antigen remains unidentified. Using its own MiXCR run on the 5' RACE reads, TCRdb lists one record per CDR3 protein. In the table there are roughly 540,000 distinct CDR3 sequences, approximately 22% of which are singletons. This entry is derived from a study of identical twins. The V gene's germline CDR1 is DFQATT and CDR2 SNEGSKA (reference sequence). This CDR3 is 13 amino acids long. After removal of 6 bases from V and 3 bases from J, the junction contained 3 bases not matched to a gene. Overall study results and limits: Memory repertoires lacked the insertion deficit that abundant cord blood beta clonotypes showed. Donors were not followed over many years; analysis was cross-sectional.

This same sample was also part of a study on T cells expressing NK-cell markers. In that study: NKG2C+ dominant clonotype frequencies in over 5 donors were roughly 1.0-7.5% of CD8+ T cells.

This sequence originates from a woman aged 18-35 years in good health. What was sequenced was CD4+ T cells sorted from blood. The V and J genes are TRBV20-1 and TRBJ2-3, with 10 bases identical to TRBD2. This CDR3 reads CSAATSGTDTQYF. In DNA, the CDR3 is TGCAGTGCCGCGACTAGCGGGACAGATACGCAGTATTTT.